This T cell receptor beta chain stems from a study of blood T cell repertoires in COVID-19. Study background: COVID-19 samples, acute and convalescent, were from the United States, Italy and Spain. From T cells, B-cell-depleted T cells, or PBMCs came the material, which was cDNA or gDNA.

As originally analysed: Counts of nucleated cells, estimated from reference gene primer amplification, were obtained. Assay used: immunoSEQ multiplex PCR; TCRdb lists only in-frame clones, some missing. V, J and clone size derive from that table, while D and trimming were established from the DNA sequence. Counted here are roughly 200,000 clones, roughly 84% occurring once; the ten biggest clones make up around 18%. Germline values: CDR1 MGHRA, CDR2 YSYEKL. V dropped 3 bases and J dropped 5; count of bases not matched to a gene: 13. The CDR3 covers 17 residues. This sequence originates from a woman aged 80 or older with active or convalescent COVID-19. The chain couples TRBV4-1 to TRBJ2-5, with 9 bases fitting TRBD2. The sequenced sample was peripheral blood. CDR3 nucleotides: TGCGCCAGCAGCCAGGGTAGGGGCGGGAGGGCCAGGGAGACCCAGTACTTC. This codes for CASSQGRGGRARETQYF.